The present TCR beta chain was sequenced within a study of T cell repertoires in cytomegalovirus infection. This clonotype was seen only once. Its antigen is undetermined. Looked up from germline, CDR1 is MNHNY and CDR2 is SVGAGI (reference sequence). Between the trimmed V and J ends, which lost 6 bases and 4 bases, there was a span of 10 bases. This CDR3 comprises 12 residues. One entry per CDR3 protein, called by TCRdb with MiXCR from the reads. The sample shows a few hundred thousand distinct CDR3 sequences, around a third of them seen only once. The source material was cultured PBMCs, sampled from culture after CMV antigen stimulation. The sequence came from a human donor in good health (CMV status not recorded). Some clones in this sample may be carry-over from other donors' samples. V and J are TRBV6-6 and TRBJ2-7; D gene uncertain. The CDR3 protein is CASSLGKYEQYV. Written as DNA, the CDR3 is TGTGCCAGCAGCTTGGGAAAGTACGAGCAGTACGTC.